This T cell receptor (beta chain) was sequenced during a study of Graves' ophthalmopathy and Graves' hyperthyroidism. Whole-study context: The study drew peripheral blood at initial diagnosis, before any treatment. Study-wide results and caveats: Ophthalmopathy could be told apart from stable hyperthyroidism by a 13-signature model (87.88% sensitivity, approximately 81% specificity).

Scientists amplified the TCR beta CDR3 regions from RNA transcripts. RT-PCR with HTBI primers came first, then second-round multiplex PCR. Using its own MiXCR run on the multiplex PCR reads, TCRdb lists one record per CDR3 protein. The data hold 200,000 to 250,000 distinct CDR3 sequences, with 20% to 25% observed a single time. Note on this clonotype: Antigen specificity is unknown.

Trimming took off 11 bases at V and 3 bases at J, with 18 bases between the two ends. Germline CDR1 is KGHDR and CDR2 is SFDVKD. CDR3 length equals 14 residues. Ineligible for inclusion were patients with other autoimmune diseases, uncontrolled infections, pregnancy or lactation. Sequencing was carried out using peripheral blood. J is TRBJ1-1 and V is TRBV24-1, with D tentatively TRBD1 (5 bases). This sequence was found in a woman aged 45 to 65 with Graves' ophthalmopathy. CDR3 in DNA: TGTGCCAGCAGCCAAGGGACGGGGCACACTGAAGCTTTCTTT. Protein product: CASSQGTGHTEAFF.